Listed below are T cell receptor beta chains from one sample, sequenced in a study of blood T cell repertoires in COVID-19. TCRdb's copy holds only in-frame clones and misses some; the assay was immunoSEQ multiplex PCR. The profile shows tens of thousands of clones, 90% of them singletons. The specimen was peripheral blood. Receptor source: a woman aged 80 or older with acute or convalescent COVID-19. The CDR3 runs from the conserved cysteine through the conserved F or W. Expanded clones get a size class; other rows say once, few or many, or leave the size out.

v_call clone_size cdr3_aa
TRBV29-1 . CSVGLAGNEQFF
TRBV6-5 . CASRLLGTGMSEQYF
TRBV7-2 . CASSLGSGGETQYF
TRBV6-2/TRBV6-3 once CASSQGRNQPQHF
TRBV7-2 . CASSPDRAPSYEQYF
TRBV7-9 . CASSQGQGWEKLFF
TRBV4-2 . CASSQENKRGTGELFF
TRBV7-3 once CASSLRAGTTDTQYF
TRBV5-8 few CASSLVWGTSGRASYNEQFF
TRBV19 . CASSIQGEGTEAFF
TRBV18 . CASSPQGSDTQYF
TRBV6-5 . CASSYAPSPGTGELFF
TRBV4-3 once CASSQALRGTGNQETQYF
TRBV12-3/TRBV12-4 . CASSSTGGNGYTF
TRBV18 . CASSPDVLRGDGYTF
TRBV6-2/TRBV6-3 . CASSPQGTEAFF
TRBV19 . CASSIGSWVRTYQPQHF
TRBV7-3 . CASRAFRGSPLHF
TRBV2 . CAGKAGWQYF